This T cell receptor beta chain was identified in a study of blood T cell repertoires in COVID-19 (dated by TCRdb to between 2020 and 2021). As for the study more broadly: Samples covering the acute and convalescent phases of COVID-19 were provided by collaborators in the United States, Italy and Spain. HLA class I and class II types, where available, came from metadata supplied by the sample provider rather than from assay-based typing. Sample metadata almost always included a de-identified subject ID, COVID-19 status, age in years and sex. The dataset comprised deeply sampled blood TCRbeta repertoires from subjects exposed to, actively infected with, or recovered from COVID-19. The material from the prospective study consisted of cDNA or gDNA derived from T cells, B-cell-depleted T cells, or PBMCs. The repertoires were made available in a free public database intended to serve as a resource for research on the immune response to SARS-CoV-2. Samples came from the ongoing ImmuneRACE study (first 160 participants) plus 1,254 subjects from 6 global collaborators. What the work shows at the level of the full study, not this receptor alone: Clinical and demographic metadata were provided uncurated, with the amount varying by source and participant.

Whole blood was collected in K2EDTA tubes by collaborating institutions according to the institutions' own protocols. For TCRbeta analysis, collaborators shipped samples as frozen whole blood, isolated PBMCs, or DNA extracted from either of those sample types. The immunoSEQ Assay, a bias-controlled multiplex PCR, was used to amplify TCRbeta CDR3 regions from genomic DNA. In the source study's methods: Nucleated cell counts per sample were estimated from amplification of reference gene primers within the assay. To quantify the absolute abundance of each unique TCRbeta CDR3 rearrangement, sequence reads were collapsed and filtered. For each sample, productive Simpson clonality was calculated as the square root of Simpson's diversity index across productive rearrangements. TCRdb stores this immuneACCESS table with in-frame sequences only. Part of the clones is absent; in the studies checked, under half of the shortfall reflects unresolved V genes, and no reason is known for the rest. That table gives V, J and clone size, and the DNA gave D and trimming. For this sample the table gives some 60,000 clones, of which 82% were detected only once. Of the sample, 10% to 15% falls within the top ten clones.

Comment on this clone: Its specific antigen is unknown. Qualities for individual bases were not recorded, and no much larger clone is one base off.

Looking up the germline V gene yields CDR1 MGHRA and CDR2 YSYEKL. Compared with germline, V lacks 4 bases and J lacks 7 bases; bases without a gene match: 5. From the cysteine up to the phenylalanine, the CDR3 has a length of 14 residues. Only the CDR3 portion is preserved as DNA: 42 bases, with reading frame beginning at the first base. The TCR was taken from a human donor in a cohort sampled during active COVID-19. The chain is assembled from TRBV4-1 and TRBJ1-1, with 11 bases matching TRBD1. What was sequenced was peripheral blood. The CDR3 here reads CASSRTGGADEAFF. The nucleotide sequence is given as TGCGCCAGCAGCCGGACAGGGGGCGCCGATGAAGCTTTCTTT.